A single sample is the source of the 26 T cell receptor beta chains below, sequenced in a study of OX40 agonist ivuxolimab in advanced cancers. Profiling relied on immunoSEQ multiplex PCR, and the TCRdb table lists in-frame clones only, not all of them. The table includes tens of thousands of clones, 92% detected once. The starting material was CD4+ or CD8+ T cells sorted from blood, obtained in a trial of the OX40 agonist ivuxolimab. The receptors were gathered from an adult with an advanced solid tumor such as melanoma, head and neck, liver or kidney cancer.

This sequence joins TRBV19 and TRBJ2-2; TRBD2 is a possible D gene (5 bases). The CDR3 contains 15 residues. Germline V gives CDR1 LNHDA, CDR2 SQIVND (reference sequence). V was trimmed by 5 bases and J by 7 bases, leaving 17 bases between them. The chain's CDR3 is CASSSNGLPHGELFF. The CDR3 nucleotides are TGTGCCAGTAGTTCAAATGGACTCCCACACGGGGAGCTGTTTTTT. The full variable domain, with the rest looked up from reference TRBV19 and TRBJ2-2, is DGGITQSPKYLFRKEGQNVTLSCEQNLNHDAMYWYRQDPGQGLRLIYYSQIVNDFQKGDIAEGYSVSREKKESFPLTVTSAQKNPTAFYLCASSSNGLPHGELFFGEGSRLTVL.

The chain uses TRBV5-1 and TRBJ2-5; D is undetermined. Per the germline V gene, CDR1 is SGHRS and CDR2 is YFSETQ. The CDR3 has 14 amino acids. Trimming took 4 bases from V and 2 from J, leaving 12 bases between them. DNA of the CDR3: TGCGCCAGCAGCCTCGGCAGTACGCAAGAGACCCAGTACTTC. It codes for CASSLGSTQETQYF.

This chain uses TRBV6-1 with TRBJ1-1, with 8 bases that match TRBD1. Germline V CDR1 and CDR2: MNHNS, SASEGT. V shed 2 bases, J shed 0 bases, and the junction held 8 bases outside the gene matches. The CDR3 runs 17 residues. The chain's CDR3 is CASSEFPGGDVNTEAFF. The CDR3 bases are TGTGCCAGCAGTGAATTCCCAGGGGGCGACGTGAACACTGAAGCTTTCTTT.

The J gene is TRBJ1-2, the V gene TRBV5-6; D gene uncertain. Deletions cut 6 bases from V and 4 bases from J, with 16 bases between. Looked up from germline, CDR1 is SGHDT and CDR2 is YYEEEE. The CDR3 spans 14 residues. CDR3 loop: CASTYPGYFYGYTF. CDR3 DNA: TGTGCCAGCACATATCCGGGGTACTTCTATGGCTACACCTTC. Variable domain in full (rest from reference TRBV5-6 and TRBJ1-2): DAGVTQSPTHLIKTRGQQVTLRCSPKSGHDTVSWYQQALGQGPQFIFQYYEEEERQRGNFPDRFSGHQFPNYSSELNVNALLLGDSALYLCASTYPGYFYGYTFGSGTRLTVV.

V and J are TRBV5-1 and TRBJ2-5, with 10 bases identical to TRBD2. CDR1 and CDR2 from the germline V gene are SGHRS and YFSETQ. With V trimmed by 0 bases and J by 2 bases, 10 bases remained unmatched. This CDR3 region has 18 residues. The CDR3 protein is CASSLAVPGLATQETQYF. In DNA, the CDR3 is TGCGCCAGCAGCTTGGCGGTCCCGGGACTAGCGACGCAAGAGACCCAGTACTTC.

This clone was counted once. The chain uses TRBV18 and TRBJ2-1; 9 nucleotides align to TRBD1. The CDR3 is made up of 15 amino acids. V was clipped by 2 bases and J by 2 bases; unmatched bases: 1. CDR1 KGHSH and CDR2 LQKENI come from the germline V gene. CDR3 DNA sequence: TGTGCCAGCTCACCAGGACAGGGGCCCTACAATGAGCAGTTCTTC. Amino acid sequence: CASSPGQGPYNEQFF.

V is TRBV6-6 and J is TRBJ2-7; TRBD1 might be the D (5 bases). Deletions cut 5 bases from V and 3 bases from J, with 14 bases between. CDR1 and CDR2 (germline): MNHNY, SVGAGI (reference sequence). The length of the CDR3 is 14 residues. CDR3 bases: TGTGCCAGCAGTCCCAGGGTGGCGGACTACGAGCAGTACTTC. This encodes CASSPRVADYEQYF.

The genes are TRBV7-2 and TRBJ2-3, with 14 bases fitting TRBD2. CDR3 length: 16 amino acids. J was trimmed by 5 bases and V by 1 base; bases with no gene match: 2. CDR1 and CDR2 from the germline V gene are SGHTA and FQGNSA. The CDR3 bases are TGTGCCAGCAGCTTAGTGACTAGCGGGAGGGAAGATACGCAGTATTTT. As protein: CASSLVTSGREDTQYF.

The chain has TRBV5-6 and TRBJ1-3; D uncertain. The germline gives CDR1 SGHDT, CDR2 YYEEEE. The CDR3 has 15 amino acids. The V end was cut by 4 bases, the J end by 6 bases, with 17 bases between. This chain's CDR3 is CASSVDLQIQNTIYF. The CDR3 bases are TGTGCCAGCAGCGTGGACCTCCAGATCCAAAACACCATATATTTT.

This CDR3 is CASSPGQGDNQPQHF. The CDR3 DNA reads as TGTGCCAGCTCGCCGGGACAGGGGGACAATCAGCCCCAGCATTTT. The chain carries TRBV18 and TRBJ1-5; 11 bases are shared with TRBD1. V was pared by 6 bases and J by 3 bases, with 4 bases of the junction left unmatched. Germline V gene data show CDR1 as KGHSH and CDR2 as LQKENI. This CDR3 contains 15 residues.

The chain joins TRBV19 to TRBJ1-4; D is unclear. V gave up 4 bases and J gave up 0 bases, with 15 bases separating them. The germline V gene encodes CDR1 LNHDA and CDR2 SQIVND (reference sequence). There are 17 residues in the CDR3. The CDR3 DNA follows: TGTGCCAGTAGTAGGAGGGTGCAAATCGCAACTAATGAAAAACTGTTTTTT. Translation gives CASSRRVQIATNEKLFF.

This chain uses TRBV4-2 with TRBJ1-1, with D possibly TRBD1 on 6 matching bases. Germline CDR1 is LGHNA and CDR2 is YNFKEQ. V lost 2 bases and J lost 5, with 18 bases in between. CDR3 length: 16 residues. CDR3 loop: CASSQSQGQGLTEAFF. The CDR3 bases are TGTGCCAGCAGCCAATCCCAGGGGCAGGGTCTTACTGAAGCTTTCTTT.

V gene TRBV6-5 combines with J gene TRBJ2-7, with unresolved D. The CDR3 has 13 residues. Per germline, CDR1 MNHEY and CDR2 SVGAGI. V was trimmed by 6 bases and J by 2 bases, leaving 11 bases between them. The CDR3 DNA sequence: TGTGCCAGCAGCACGGACCCTACCTACGAGCAGTACTTC. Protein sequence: CASSTDPTYEQYF.

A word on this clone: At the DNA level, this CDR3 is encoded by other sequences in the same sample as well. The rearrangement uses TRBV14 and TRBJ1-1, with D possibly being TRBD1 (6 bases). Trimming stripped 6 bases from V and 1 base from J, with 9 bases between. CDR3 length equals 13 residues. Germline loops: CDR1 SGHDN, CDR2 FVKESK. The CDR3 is CASSRQENTEAFF. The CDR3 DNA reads TGTGCCAGCAGTCGACAGGAGAACACTGAAGCTTTCTTT.

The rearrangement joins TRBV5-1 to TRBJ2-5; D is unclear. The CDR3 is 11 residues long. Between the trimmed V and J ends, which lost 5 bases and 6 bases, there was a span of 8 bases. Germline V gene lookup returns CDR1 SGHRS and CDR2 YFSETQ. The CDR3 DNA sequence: TGCGCCAGCAGTTTCGACAAGACCCAGTACTTC. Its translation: CASSFDKTQYF.

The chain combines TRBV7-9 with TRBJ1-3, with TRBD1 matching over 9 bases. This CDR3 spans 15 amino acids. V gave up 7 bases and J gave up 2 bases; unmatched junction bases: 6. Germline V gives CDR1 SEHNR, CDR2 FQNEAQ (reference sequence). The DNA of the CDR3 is TGTGCCAGCAATCGACAGGGGGGAGCTGGAAACACCATATATTTT. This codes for CASNRQGGAGNTIYF.

CDR3 sequence: CASSSSTLLWLHTF. CDR3 sequence (DNA): TGTGCCAGCAGCTCCTCCACACTGCTATGGCTACACACCTTC. The chain couples TRBV5-4 to TRBJ1-2, with D unclear. Germline assignment: CDR1 SGHNT and CDR2 YYREEE (reference sequence). This CDR3 has 14 residues. V was cut by 3 bases and J by 12 bases, with 21 bases left in between.

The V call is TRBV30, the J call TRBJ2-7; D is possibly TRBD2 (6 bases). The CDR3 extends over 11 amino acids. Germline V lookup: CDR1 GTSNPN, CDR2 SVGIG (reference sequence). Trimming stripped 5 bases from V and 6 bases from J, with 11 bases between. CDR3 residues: CAWARGSEQYF. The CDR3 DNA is TGTGCCTGGGCCCGGGGGTCCGAGCAGTACTTC.

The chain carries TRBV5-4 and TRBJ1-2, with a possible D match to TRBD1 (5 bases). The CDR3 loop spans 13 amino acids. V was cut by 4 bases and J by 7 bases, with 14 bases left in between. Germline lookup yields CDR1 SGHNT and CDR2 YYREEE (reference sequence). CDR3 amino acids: CASSEAGVGGYTF. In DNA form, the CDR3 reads TGTGCCAGCAGCGAAGCGGGGGTGGGTGGCTACACCTTC.

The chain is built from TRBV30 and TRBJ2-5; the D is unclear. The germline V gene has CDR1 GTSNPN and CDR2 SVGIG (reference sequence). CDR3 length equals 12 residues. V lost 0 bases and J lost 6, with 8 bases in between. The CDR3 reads CAWSVGLQTQYF. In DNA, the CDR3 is TGTGCCTGGAGTGTGGGGTTGCAGACCCAGTACTTC.

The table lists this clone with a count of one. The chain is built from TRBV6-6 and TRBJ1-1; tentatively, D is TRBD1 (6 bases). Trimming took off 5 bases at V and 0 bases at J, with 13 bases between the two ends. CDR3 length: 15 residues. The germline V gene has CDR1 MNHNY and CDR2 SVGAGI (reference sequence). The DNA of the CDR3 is TGTGCCAGCAGTCTAGCGGGACACATGAACACTGAAGCTTTCTTT. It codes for CASSLAGHMNTEAFF.

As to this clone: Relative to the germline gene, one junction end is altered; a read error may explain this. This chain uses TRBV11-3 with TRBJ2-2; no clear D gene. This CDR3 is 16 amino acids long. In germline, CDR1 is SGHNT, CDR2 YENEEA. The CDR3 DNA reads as TGTGCCAGCAGCTTAGGTGGAATGCGAAACACCAGGGAGCTGTTTTTT. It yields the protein CASSLGGMRNTRELFF. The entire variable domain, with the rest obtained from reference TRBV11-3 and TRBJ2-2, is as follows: EAGVVQSPRYKIIEKKQPVAFWCNPISGHNTLYWYLQNLGQGPELLIRYENEEAVDDSQLPKDRFSAERLKGVDSTLKIQPAELGDSAVYLCASSLGGMRNTRELFFGEGSRLTVL.

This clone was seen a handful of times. The CDR3 DNA follows: TGTGCCAGCAGCCGCACCGGGACAGTGAACACCATATATTTT. This gives the protein CASSRTGTVNTIYF. The chain uses TRBV7-9 and TRBJ1-3; 7 nucleotides line up with TRBD1. The V gene's germline CDR1 is SEHNR and CDR2 FQNEAQ (reference sequence). CDR3 length equals 14 residues. The junction had 8 bases not matched to a gene; V was cut back by 5 bases and J by 7 bases. The entire variable domain, with the rest obtained from reference TRBV7-9 and TRBJ1-3, is as follows: DTGVSQNPRHKITKRGQNVTFRCDPISEHNRLYWYRQTLGQGPEFLTYFQNEAQLEKSRLLSDRFSAERPKGSFSTLEIQRTEQGDSAMYLCASSRTGTVNTIYFGEGSWLTVV.

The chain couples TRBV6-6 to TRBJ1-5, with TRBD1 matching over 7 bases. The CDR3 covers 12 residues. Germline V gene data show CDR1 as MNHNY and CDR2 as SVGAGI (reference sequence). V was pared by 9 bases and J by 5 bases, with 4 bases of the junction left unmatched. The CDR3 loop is CASKGADQPQHF. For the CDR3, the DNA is TGTGCCAGTAAGGGGGCCGATCAGCCCCAGCATTTT.

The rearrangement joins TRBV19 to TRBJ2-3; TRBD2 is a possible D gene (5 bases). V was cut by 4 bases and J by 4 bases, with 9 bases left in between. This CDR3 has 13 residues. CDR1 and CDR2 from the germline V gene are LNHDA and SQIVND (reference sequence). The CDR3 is CASSTGRADTQYF. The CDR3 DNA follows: TGTGCCAGTAGTACCGGGCGGGCAGATACGCAGTATTTT.

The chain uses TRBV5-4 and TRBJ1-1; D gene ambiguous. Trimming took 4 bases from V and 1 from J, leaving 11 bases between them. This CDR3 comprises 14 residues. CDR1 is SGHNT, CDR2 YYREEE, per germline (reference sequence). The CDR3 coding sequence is TGTGCCAGCAGCCCGAGATTGTCGAACACTGAAGCTTTCTTT. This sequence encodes CASSPRLSNTEAFF.